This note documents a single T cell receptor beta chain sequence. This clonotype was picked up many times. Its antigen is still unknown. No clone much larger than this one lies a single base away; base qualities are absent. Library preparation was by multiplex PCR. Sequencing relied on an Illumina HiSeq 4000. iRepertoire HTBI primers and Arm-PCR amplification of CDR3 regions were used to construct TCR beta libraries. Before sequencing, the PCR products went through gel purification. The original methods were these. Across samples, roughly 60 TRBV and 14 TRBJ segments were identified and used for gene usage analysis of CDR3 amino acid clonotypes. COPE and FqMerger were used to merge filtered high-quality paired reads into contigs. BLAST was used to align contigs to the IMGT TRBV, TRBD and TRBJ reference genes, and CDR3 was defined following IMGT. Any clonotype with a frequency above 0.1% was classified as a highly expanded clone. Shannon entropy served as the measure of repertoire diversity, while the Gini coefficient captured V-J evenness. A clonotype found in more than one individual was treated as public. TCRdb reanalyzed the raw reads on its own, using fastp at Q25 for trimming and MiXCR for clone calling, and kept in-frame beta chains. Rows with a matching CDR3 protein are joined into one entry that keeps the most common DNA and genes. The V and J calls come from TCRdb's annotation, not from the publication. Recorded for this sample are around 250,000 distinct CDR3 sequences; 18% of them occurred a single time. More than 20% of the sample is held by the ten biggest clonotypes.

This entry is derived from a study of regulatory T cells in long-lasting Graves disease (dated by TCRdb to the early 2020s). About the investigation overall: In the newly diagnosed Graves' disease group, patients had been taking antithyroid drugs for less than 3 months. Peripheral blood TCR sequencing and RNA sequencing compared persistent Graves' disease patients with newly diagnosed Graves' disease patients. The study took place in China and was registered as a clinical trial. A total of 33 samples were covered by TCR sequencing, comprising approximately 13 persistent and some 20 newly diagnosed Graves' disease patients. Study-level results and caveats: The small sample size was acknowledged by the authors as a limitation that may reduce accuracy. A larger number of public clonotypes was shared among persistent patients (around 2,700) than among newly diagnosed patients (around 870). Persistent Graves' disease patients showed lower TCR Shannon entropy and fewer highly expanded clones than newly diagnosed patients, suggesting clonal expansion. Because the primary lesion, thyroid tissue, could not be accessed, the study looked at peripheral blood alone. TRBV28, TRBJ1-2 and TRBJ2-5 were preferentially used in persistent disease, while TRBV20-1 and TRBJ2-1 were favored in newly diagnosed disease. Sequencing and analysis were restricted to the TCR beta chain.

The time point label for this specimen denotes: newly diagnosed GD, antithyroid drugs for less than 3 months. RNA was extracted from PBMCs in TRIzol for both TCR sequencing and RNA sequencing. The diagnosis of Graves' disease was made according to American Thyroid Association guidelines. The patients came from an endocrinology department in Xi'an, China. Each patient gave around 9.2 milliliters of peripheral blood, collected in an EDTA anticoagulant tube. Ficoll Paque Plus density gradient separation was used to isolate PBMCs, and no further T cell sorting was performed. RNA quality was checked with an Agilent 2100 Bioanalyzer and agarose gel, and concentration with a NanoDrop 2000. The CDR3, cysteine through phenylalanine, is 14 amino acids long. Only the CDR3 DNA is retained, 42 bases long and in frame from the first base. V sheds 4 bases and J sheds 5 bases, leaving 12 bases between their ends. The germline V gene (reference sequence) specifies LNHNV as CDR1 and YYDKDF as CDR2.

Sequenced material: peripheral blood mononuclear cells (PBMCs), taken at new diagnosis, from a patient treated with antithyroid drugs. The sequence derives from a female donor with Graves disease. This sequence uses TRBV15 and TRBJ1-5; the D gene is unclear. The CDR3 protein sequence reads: CATSKAGGDQPQHF. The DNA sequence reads TGTGCCACCAGCAAGGCAGGAGGAGATCAGCCCCAGCATTTT.